This passage covers 28 T cell receptor beta chains from one sample sequenced in a study of T-cell reconstitution after alpha-beta-depleted transplantation in children. As it was prepared, the TCRbeta library received unique molecular identifiers. TCRdb re-called the PCR reads with MiXCR, one entry per CDR3 protein. The sample lists approximately 430,000 distinct CDR3 sequences; about 17% were seen once. The source was PBMCs, mostly from graft donor cells, collected 360 days after TCRalphabeta/CD19-depleted stem cell transplant. Source of these receptors: a boy under two years old who had a stem cell transplant for Wiskott-Aldrich syndrome, so the T cells may come from the graft donor.

The genes are TRBV7-8 and TRBJ2-1, with D tentatively TRBD2 (6 bases). The CDR3 is made up of 15 amino acids. Trimming shortened V by 5 bases and J by 6 bases, and 17 bases separated the two germline ends. Looked up from germline, CDR1 is SGHVS and CDR2 is FQNEAQ. The CDR3 DNA follows: TGTGCCAGCAGCGCTATCACGACCGGGGGCAATGAGCAGTTCTTC. Protein sequence: CASSAITTGGNEQFF.

This clonotype occurred once. The chain joins TRBV27 to TRBJ2-5; 10 nucleotides match TRBD2. In germline, CDR1 is MNHEY, CDR2 SMNVEV (reference sequence). Trimming at V came to 6 bases and at J to 2 bases, leaving 3 bases not matched to a gene. The length of the CDR3 is 14 residues. The CDR3 reads CASRLLAGQETQYF. CDR3 sequence (DNA): TGTGCCAGCAGGCTACTAGCGGGGCAAGAGACCCAGTACTTC.

The table lists this clonotype with a few counts. The chain carries TRBV11-1 and TRBJ2-7, with 7 bases fitting TRBD1. The CDR3 is 14 residues long. The germline gives CDR1 SGHAT, CDR2 FQDESV (reference sequence). Germline trimming cut 6 bases from V and 2 bases from J; bases unmatched to any gene: 7. The CDR3 sequence: CASRPGGKTYEQYF. CDR3 coding DNA: TGTGCCAGCAGGCCAGGGGGTAAAACCTACGAGCAGTACTTC.

This chain links TRBV27 with TRBJ2-7; D gene unclear. From germline, CDR1 is MNHEY and CDR2 SMNVEV (reference sequence). V gave up 5 bases and J gave up 0 bases, with 14 bases separating them. The CDR3 length is 15 residues. For the CDR3, the DNA is TGTGCCAGCAGTAACCGGACCCTGAGCTCCTACGAGCAGTACTTC. The encoded protein is CASSNRTLSSYEQYF.

This clonotype was seen a handful of times. This chain uses TRBV29-1 with TRBJ1-3; weak D call: TRBD1 (6 bases). V was shortened by 5 bases and J by 1 base, with 15 bases between the two germline ends. This CDR3 is 15 amino acids long. The germline V gene has CDR1 SQVTM and CDR2 ANQGSEA. The CDR3 sequence is CSVHLGDKSGNTIYF. CDR3 nucleotide sequence: TGCAGCGTTCACCTGGGGGACAAATCTGGAAACACCATATATTTT.

This chain uses TRBV5-6 with TRBJ1-5; TRBD1 agrees at 8 bases. V was clipped by 4 bases and J by 4 bases; unmatched bases: 10. The CDR3 has 16 amino acids. Germline lookup yields CDR1 SGHDT and CDR2 YYEEEE. The CDR3 DNA follows: TGTGCCAGCAGCAGTTTCAGGGGGCGAGAGAATCAGCCCCAGCATTTT. Residues: CASSSFRGRENQPQHF. Using reference TRBV5-6 and TRBJ1-5 for the parts outside the CDR3, the full variable domain is DAGVTQSPTHLIKTRGQQVTLRCSPKSGHDTVSWYQQALGQGPQFIFQYYEEEERQRGNFPDRFSGHQFPNYSSELNVNALLLGDSALYLCASSSFRGRENQPQHFGDGTRLSIL.

This clonotype was detected a few times. This chain joins TRBV10-3 and TRBJ1-2; unclear D gene. V was trimmed by 4 bases and J by 6 bases, leaving 12 bases between them. The length of the CDR3 is 13 residues. From germline, CDR1 is ENHRY and CDR2 SYGVKD. CDR3 region: CAISARHPDGYTF. For the CDR3, the DNA is TGTGCCATCAGTGCCAGACATCCCGATGGCTACACCTTC.

This clonotype was picked up a small number of times. V is TRBV20-1 and J is TRBJ2-1; 7 nucleotides match TRBD2. The CDR3 loop spans 14 amino acids. Germline V CDR1 and CDR2: DFQATT, SNEGSKA (reference sequence). The V segment lost 3 bases and the J segment 7 bases; nucleotides outside the gene matches: 9. This CDR3 is CSASWTRRVNEQFF. The CDR3 DNA is TGCAGTGCTAGCTGGACTAGAAGAGTTAATGAGCAGTTCTTC.

V usage is TRBV5-1 and J usage is TRBJ2-1; D might be TRBD2 (5 bases). From germline, CDR1 is SGHRS and CDR2 YFSETQ. The ends were cut back, 1 base at V and 4 bases at J, with 12 bases in the middle. CDR3 length: 15 amino acids. CDR3 amino acids: CASSLMVRDYNEQFF. Written as DNA, the CDR3 is TGCGCCAGCAGCTTGATGGTACGGGATTACAATGAGCAGTTCTTC.

The chain is built from TRBV12-3 or TRBV12-4 and TRBJ2-3; D assignment may be TRBD1 or TRBD2 (6 bases each). This CDR3 comprises 16 residues. V lost 3 bases and J 1 base, leaving 14 bases between the germline ends. DNA of the CDR3: TGTGCCAGCAGTTTCCCCTCTAGGGGGGGCACAGATACGCAGTATTTT. Its translation: CASSFPSRGGTDTQYF.

V gene TRBV12-3 or TRBV12-4 combines with J gene TRBJ2-3, with 13 bases that match TRBD2. The CDR3 length is 16 residues. V lost 2 bases, J lost 6 bases, and 5 bases stayed unmatched. The CDR3 protein is CASSLWGLAGIDTQYF. Written as DNA, the CDR3 is TGTGCCAGCAGTTTATGGGGACTAGCGGGGATTGATACGCAGTATTTT.

Note on this clonotype: Sequence at one end of the junction differs from germline and may be a read error. This CDR3 reads CASSQSTNRALAQNIQYF. For the CDR3, the DNA is TGTGCCAGCAGCCAGAGTACTAACAGGGCACTAGCCCAAAACATTCAGTACTTC. The chain links TRBV4-2 to TRBJ2-4, with D possibly called TRBD1 or TRBD2 (6 bases each). CDR3 length: 18 amino acids. From germline, CDR1 is LGHNA and CDR2 YNFKEQ.

This clonotype was observed a few times. CDR3 nucleotide sequence: TGTGCCAGCAGGCGGGACTACACAGATACGCAGTATTTT. Protein product: CASRRDYTDTQYF. The chain has TRBV5-8 and TRBJ2-3, with 7 bases lining up with TRBD2. Per germline, CDR1 SGHTS and CDR2 YDEGEE. This CDR3 has 13 amino acids. The trim removed 5 bases at V and 2 bases at J, leaving 2 bases unmatched. The full variable domain, in which reference TRBV5-8 and TRBJ2-3 provide the parts outside the CDR3, is EAGVTQSPTHLIKTRGQQATLRCSPISGHTSVYWYQQALGLGLQFLLWYDEGEERNRGNFPPRFSGRQFPNYSSELNVNALELEDSALYLCASRRDYTDTQYFGPGTRLTVL.

This clonotype was seen repeatedly, ten times or more. The CDR3 coding sequence is TGTGCCAGCAGTCGCAGGGGGAGCTCCTACGAGCAGTACTTC. This codes for CASSRRGSSYEQYF. The chain has TRBV12-3 or TRBV12-4 and TRBJ2-7; 7 nucleotides agree with TRBD1. J gave up 0 bases and V 5 bases, and 4 bases lay outside the gene matches. The CDR3 spans 14 residues.

This clonotype was detected only a few times. V is TRBV12-3 or TRBV12-4 and J is TRBJ2-3; D is perhaps TRBD1 (7 bases). The CDR3 sequence is 18 residues long. Trimming removed 2 bases at V and 2 bases at J, with 20 bases between. The CDR3 loop is CASSLWMTGRIYTDTQYF. The DNA of the CDR3 is TGTGCCAGCAGTTTATGGATGACAGGGAGGATATACACAGATACGCAGTATTTT.

This clonotype appeared a few times. This chain uses TRBV6-1 with TRBJ2-7; 10 bases map to TRBD1. After removal of 5 bases from V and 6 bases from J, the junction contained 10 bases not matched to a gene. The CDR3 has 15 residues. Germline CDR1 is MNHNS and CDR2 is SASEGT. CDR3 in DNA: TGTGCCAGCAGTAAGCCCGGGACAGGGGTGGGCGAGCAGTACTTC. This sequence encodes CASSKPGTGVGEQYF.

The rearrangement uses TRBV20-1 and TRBJ2-5; TRBD1 is a possible D gene (6 bases). Germline CDR1 DFQATT, CDR2 SNEGSKA (reference sequence). The CDR3 length is 12 residues. Trimming removed 3 bases at V and 3 bases at J, with 8 bases between. The CDR3 is CSASRTEETQYF. The CDR3 DNA follows: TGCAGTGCTAGTCGGACAGAAGAGACCCAGTACTTC.

This clonotype was seen a handful of times. CDR3 in DNA: TGTGCCAGCAGACATCCGGGACTAGCCCTAAATGAGCAGTTCTTC. Translating gives CASRHPGLALNEQFF. The rearrangement uses TRBV7-6 and TRBJ2-1; 9 bases map to TRBD2. V trimming: 6 bases; J trimming: 7 bases; junction bases outside the gene matches: 10. Germline V gene sequence: CDR1 SGHVS, CDR2 FNYEAQ. This CDR3 contains 15 residues. The full variable domain, in which reference TRBV7-6 and TRBJ2-1 provide the parts outside the CDR3, is GAGVSQSPRYKVTKRGQDVALRCDPISGHVSLYWYRQALGQGPEFLTYFNYEAQQDKSGLPNDRFSAERPEGSISTLTIQRTEQRDSAMYRCASRHPGLALNEQFFGPGTRLTVL.

This clonotype has a handful of counts. The chain has TRBV20-1 and TRBJ2-7, with D perhaps matching TRBD1 (6 bases). Between the trimmed V and J ends, which lost 6 bases and 3 bases, there was a span of 12 bases. Per the germline V gene, CDR1 is DFQATT and CDR2 is SNEGSKA (reference sequence). This CDR3 region has 12 residues. CDR3 in DNA: TGCAGTGCCTCGACAGGTTACTACGAGCAGTACTTC. Translation gives CSASTGYYEQYF.

This clonotype turned up a few times. The CDR3 nucleotides read TGTGCCACCAGCCGGGACAGGGGGGCAGATACGCAGTATTTT. The encoded protein is CATSRDRGADTQYF. The V and J genes are TRBV15 and TRBJ2-3; the match to TRBD1 covers 11 bases. Germline CDR1 LNHNV, CDR2 YYDKDF (reference sequence). The CDR3 loop spans 14 amino acids. Losses at the gene ends were 5 bases for V and 4 bases for J; bases not matched to a gene: 2.

The V gene is TRBV29-1, the J gene TRBJ2-1, with TRBD2 identical over 8 bases. Per the germline V gene, CDR1 is SQVTM and CDR2 is ANQGSEA. Trimming cost V 0 bases and J 6 bases; bases outside gene matches: 10. The CDR3 is 16 residues long. CDR3 loop: CSVEDGPRLATNEQFF. CDR3 coding DNA: TGCAGCGTTGAAGATGGCCCCCGACTAGCGACCAATGAGCAGTTCTTC.

This chain connects TRBV6-2 or TRBV6-3 to TRBJ2-7, with 10 bases lining up with TRBD2. The germline V gene encodes CDR1 MNHEY and CDR2 SVGEGT. This CDR3 contains 16 residues. J was trimmed by 6 bases and V by 9 bases; bases with no gene match: 17. CDR3 in amino acids: CASLRLAGVGRSEQYF. The CDR3 nucleotides read TGTGCCAGTCTACGGCTAGCGGGAGTGGGCCGTTCCGAGCAGTACTTC.

This sequence joins TRBV3-1 and TRBJ2-1; no reliable D call. With 0 bases removed from V and 9 bases from J, the gap between germline ends came to 9 bases. CDR3 length equals 13 residues. In germline, CDR1 is LGHDT, CDR2 YNNKEL (reference sequence). The DNA of the CDR3 is TGTGCCAGCAGCCAAGATTATAGTGTTGAGCAGTTCTTC. Amino acids: CASSQDYSVEQFF.

The CDR3 coding sequence is TGCGCCACTCAGGCTAGCGGGCCGAGAGATACGCAGTATTTT. Protein product: CATQASGPRDTQYF. The chain carries TRBV5-1 and TRBJ2-3, with 8 positions matching TRBD2. The CDR3 is 14 residues long. Germline V gives CDR1 SGHRS, CDR2 YFSETQ. V lost 9 bases to trimming and J lost 5 bases; unmatched junction nucleotides: 11.

This clonotype was detected a few times. The chain couples TRBV20-1 to TRBJ2-5, with D maybe TRBD2 (6 bases). V dropped 6 bases and J dropped 2 bases, with 13 bases sitting between them. Looked up from germline, CDR1 is DFQATT and CDR2 is SNEGSKA (reference sequence). The CDR3 runs to 13 residues. Here the CDR3 reads CSARDGRQETQYF. CDR3 nucleotides: TGCAGTGCCCGGGACGGGAGACAAGAGACCCAGTACTTC.

This clonotype was recorded a few times. The chain recombines TRBV5-6 with TRBJ2-7; no reliable D call. The length of the CDR3 is 16 residues. The V gene's germline CDR1 is SGHDT and CDR2 YYEEEE. V was shortened by 2 bases and J by 6 bases, with 21 bases between the two germline ends. CDR3 loop: CASSFEARNPFTEQYF. The CDR3 bases are TGTGCCAGCAGCTTTGAGGCCCGGAATCCTTTTACCGAGCAGTACTTC.

This clonotype appeared a few times. The CDR3 nucleotides are TGTGCCAGCAGCCGTCGGGAAACGAATGAGCAGTTCTTC. It encodes CASSRRETNEQFF. The chain employs TRBV27 and TRBJ2-1, with D tentatively TRBD2 (5 bases). Germline assignment: CDR1 MNHEY and CDR2 SMNVEV (reference sequence). Trimming cost V 6 bases and J 7 bases, with 13 bases left between them. This CDR3 contains 13 residues.

V is TRBV11-1 and J is TRBJ1-4; perhaps TRBD1 as D (5 bases). With 3 bases removed from V and 2 bases from J, the gap between germline ends came to 16 bases. The CDR3 runs to 17 residues. Germline CDR1 reads SGHAT; CDR2 reads FQDESV (reference sequence). The CDR3 loop reads CASSFGRQLGTNEKLFF. CDR3 coding DNA: TGTGCCAGCAGCTTTGGGCGACAGCTGGGGACTAATGAAAAACTGTTTTTT.